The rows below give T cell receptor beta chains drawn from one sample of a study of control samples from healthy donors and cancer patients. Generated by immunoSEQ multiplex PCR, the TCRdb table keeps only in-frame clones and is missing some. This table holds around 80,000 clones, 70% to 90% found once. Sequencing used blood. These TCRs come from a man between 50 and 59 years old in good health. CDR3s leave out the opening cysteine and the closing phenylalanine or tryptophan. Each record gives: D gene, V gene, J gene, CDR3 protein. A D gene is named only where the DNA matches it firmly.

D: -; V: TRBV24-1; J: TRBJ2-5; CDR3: ATNEPTEIETQY
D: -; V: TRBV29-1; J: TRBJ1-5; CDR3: SVEVWLRNQPQH
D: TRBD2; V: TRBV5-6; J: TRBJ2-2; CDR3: ASSLGPSGNTGELF
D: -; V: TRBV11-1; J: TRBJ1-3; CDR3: ASSPTLNTIY
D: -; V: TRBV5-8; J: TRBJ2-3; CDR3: ASSLGDFKSSTDTQY
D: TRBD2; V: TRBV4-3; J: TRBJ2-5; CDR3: ASSQVSGGTQETQY
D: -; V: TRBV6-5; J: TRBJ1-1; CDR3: ASSYSGLKGYTEAF
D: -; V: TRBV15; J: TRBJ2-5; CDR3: ATSGGLSTGETQY
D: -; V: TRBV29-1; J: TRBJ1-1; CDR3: SVEEGVNTEAF
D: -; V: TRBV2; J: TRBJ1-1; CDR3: ASSVPSSKGTEAF
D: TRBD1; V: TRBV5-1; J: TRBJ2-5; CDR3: ASSLVGTALGETQY
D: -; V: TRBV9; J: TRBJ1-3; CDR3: ASSVGIQGNTIY
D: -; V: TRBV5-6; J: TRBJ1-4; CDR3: ASSFKAEKLF
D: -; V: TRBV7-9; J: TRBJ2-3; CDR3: ASRGPAADTQY
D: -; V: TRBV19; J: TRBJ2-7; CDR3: ASSISAGSPVYEQY
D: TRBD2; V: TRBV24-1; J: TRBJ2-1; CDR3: ATSDPGLAGGRKF
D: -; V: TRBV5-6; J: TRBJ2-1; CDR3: ASSLDRVRVSNEQF
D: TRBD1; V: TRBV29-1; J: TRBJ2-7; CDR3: SVVGTGGYEQY
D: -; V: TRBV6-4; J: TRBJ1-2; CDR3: ASSDSSIGGFYGYT
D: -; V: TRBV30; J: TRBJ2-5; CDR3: AWSVRQTRETQY
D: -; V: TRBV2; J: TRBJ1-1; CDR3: ANEVWGGEGAEAF
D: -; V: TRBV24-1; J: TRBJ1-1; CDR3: ATSDPQGGDTEAF
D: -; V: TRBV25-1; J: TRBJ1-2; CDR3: ASSEQAESYT
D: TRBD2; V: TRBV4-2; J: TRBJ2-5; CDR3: ASSQEVSGGAKETQY
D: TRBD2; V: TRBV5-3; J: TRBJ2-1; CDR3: ARSLGRPGLAGRSSYNEQF
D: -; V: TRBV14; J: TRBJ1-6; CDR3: ASSQDQGWNSPLH
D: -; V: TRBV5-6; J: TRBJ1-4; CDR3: ASSLIATNEKLF